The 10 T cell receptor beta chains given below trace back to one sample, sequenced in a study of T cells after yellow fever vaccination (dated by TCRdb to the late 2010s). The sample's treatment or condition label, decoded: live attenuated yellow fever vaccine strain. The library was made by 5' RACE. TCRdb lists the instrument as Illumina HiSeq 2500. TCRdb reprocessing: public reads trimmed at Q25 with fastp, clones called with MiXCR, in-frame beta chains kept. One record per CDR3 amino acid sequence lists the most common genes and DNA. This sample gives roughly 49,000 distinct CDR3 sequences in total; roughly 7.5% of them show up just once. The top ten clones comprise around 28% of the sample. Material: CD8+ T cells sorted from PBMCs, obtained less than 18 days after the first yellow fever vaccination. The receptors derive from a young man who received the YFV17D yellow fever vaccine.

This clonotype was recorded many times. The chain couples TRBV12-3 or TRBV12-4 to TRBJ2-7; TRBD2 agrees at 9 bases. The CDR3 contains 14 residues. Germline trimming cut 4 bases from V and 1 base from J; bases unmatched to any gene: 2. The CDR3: CASSWTSASYEQYF. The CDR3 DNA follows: TGTGCCAGCAGTTGGACTAGCGCGTCCTACGAGCAGTACTTC.

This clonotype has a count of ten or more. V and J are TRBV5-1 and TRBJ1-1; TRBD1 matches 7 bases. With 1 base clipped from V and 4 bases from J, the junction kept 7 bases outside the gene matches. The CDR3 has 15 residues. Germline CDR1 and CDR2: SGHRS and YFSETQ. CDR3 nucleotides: TGCGCCAGCAGCTTGAGGAGACAGGGCTTCACTGAAGCTTTCTTT. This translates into CASSLRRQGFTEAFF.

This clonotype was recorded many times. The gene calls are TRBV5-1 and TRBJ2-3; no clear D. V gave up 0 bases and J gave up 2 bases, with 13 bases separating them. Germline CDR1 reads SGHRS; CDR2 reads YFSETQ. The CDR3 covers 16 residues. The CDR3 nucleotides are TGCGCCAGCAGCTTGGTAGAGGTGGCCGACACAGATACGCAGTATTTT. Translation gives CASSLVEVADTDTQYF.

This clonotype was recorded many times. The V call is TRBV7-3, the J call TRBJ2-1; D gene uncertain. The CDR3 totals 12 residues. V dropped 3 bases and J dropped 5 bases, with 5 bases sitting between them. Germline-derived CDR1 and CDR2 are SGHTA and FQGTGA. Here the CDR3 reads CASSFTNNEQFF. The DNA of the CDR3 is TGTGCCAGCAGCTTCACAAACAATGAGCAGTTCTTC.

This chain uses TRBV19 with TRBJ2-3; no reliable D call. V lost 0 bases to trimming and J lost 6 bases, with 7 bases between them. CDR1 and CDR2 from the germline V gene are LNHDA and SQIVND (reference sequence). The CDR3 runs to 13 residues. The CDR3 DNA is TGTGCCAGTAGTATAGATCGTGGTGATACGCAGTATTTT. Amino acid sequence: CASSIDRGDTQYF.

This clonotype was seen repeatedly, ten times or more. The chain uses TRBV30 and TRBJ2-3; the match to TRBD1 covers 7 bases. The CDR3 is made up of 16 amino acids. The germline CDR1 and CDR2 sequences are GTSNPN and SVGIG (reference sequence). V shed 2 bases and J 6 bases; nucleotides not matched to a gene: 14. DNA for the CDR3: TGTGCCTGGAGTAGTCGACAGGGTCTCGGGTGGGATACGCAGTATTTT. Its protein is CAWSSRQGLGWDTQYF. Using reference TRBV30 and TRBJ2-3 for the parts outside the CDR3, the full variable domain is SQTIHQWPATLVQPVGSPLSLECTVEGTSNPNLYWYRQAAGRGLQLLFYSVGIGQISSEVPQNLSASRPQDRQFILSSKKLLLSDSGFYLCAWSSRQGLGWDTQYFGPGTRLTVL.

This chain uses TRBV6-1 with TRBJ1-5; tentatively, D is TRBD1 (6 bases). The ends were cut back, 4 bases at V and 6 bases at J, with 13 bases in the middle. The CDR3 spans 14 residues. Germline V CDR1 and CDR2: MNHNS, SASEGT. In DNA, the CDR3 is TGTGCCAGCAGTGCCCGGACAGTAGGTCAGCCCCAGCATTTT. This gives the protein CASSARTVGQPQHF.

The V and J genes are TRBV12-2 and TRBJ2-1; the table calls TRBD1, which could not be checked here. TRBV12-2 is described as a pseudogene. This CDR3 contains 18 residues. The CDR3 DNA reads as TGTGCAAGTCGCTTAGTGATGCCGCGGGGGGCGACCTACAATGAGCAGTTCTTC. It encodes CASRLVMPRGATYNEQFF.

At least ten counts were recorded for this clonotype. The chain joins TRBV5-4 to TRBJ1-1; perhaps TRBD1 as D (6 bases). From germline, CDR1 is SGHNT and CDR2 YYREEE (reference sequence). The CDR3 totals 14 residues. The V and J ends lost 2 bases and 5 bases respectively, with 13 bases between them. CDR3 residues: CASSFGGAETEAFF. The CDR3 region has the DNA TGTGCCAGCAGCTTCGGGGGGGCAGAAACTGAAGCTTTCTTT.

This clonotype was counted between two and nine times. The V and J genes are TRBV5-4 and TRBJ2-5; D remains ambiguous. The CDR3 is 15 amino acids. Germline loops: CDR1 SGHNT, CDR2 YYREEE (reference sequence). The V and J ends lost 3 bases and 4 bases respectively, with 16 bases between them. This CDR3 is CASSSDLQGRETQYF. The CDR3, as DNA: TGTGCCAGCAGCTCGGACCTCCAAGGGCGAGAGACCCAGTACTTC.